The 2 T cell receptor beta chains reported below all come from one sample, sequenced in a study of cytomegalovirus exposure and HLA in healthy donors. The PCR made use of 60 Vbeta and 13 Jbeta primers. Produced via immunoSEQ multiplex PCR; TCRdb's table is partial and in-frame only. Counted here are more than 110,000 clones, 70% to 80% occurring once; the ten biggest clones make up 8.8%. The sequenced material came from PBMCs. These receptors were collected from a woman aged 45-65 years in good health and CMV-seropositive.

The V and J genes are TRBV10-3 and TRBJ1-1; a possible D gene is TRBD1 (6 bases). The CDR3 is 14 amino acids. Germline V gene lookup returns CDR1 ENHRY and CDR2 SYGVKD. Trimming stripped 2 bases from V and 3 bases from J, with 10 bases between. The CDR3: CAISEEGVYTEAFF. The CDR3 DNA reads TGTGCCATCAGTGAGGAGGGGGTATACACTGAAGCTTTCTTT.

The chain recombines TRBV15 with TRBJ1-4; the match to TRBD1 covers 8 bases. V dropped 6 bases and J dropped 8; count of bases not matched to a gene: 17. CDR3 length: 17 residues. Germline V gene sequence: CDR1 LNHNV, CDR2 YYDKDF (reference sequence). CDR3 region: CATRRGGQGRLGEKLFF. DNA for the CDR3: TGTGCCACCAGAAGGGGAGGACAGGGAAGATTAGGCGAAAAACTGTTTTTT.